The 2 T cell receptor beta chains listed next were all sequenced from one sample in a study of T cells after yellow fever vaccination. Via MiXCR, TCRdb re-called the 5' RACE reads, giving one row per CDR3 protein. This sample carries 450,000 to 550,000 distinct CDR3 sequences, just over 20% of them seen once, and the ten largest clones take about a sixth. Material: PBMCs, obtained approximately 22 days after the first yellow fever vaccination. Source of these receptors: a man aged 18 to 29 who received the YFV17D yellow fever vaccine.

The chain combines TRBV5-1 with TRBJ2-1; D is unresolved. The germline V gene has CDR1 SGHRS and CDR2 YFSETQ. V was shortened by 5 bases and J by 0 bases, with 9 bases between the two germline ends. CDR3 length equals 14 residues. CDR3 in amino acids: CASSGVSSYNEQFF. The CDR3 region has the DNA TGCGCCAGCAGTGGCGTGAGCTCCTACAATGAGCAGTTCTTC. Supplemented by reference TRBV5-1 and TRBJ2-1, the full variable domain reads KAGVTQTPRYLIKTRGQQVTLSCSPISGHRSVSWYQQTPGQGLQFLFEYFSETQRNKGNFPGRFSGRQFSNSRSEMNVSTLELGDSALYLCASSGVSSYNEQFFGPGTRLTVL.

This rearrangement joins TRBV12-3 or TRBV12-4 to TRBJ2-1, with a possible D match to TRBD2 (7 bases). This CDR3 is 15 amino acids long. Trimming shortened V by 3 bases and J by 7 bases, and 16 bases separated the two germline ends. CDR3 protein: CASSFWGAGANEQFF. The CDR3 DNA reads as TGTGCCAGCAGTTTTTGGGGGGCGGGGGCGAATGAGCAGTTCTTC.